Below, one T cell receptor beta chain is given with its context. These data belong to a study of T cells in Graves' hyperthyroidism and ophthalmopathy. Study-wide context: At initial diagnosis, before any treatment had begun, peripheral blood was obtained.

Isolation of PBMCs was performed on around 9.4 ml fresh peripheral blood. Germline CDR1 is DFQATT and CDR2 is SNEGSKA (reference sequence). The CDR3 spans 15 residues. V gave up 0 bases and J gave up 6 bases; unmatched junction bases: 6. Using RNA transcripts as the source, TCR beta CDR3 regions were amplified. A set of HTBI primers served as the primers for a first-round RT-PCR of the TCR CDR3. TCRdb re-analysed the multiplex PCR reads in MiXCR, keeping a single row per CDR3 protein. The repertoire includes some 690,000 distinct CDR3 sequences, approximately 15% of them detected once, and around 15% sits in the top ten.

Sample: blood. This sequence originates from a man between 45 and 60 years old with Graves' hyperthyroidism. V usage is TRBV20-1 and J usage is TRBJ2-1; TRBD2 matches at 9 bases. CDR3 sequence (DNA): TGCAGTGCTAGAGAGGCTAGCGGGAAGAGCAATGAGCAGTTCTTC. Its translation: CSAREASGKSNEQFF.